The entry below gives a single T cell receptor beta chain sequence along with its context. Its target is unknown. TCRdb keeps only in-frame clones here, not all; method: immunoSEQ multiplex PCR. Among 180,000 or so clones, over 90% were seen once, and the ten largest hold about 2.1%. This sample stems from a study of T cell responses to AZD1222 COVID-19 vaccine. General study findings and limits: The number of AZD1222 recipients seropositive at baseline was only five or six.

The receptor comes from an adult who received the AZD1222 COVID-19 vaccine. Sequencing used peripheral blood, obtained 28 days after the second AZD1222 dose.

CDR3 amino acids: CASSLGSSGGFF. The DNA of the CDR3 is TGTGCCAGCAGCTTAGGCTCTAGCGGGGGGTTCTTC. The chain couples TRBV7-2 to TRBJ2-1; 10 bases align to TRBD2. The CDR3 length is 12 residues. The V and J ends lost 1 base and 15 bases, in that order; junction bases with no gene match: 3. CDR1 is SGHTA and CDR2 is FQGNSA in the germline V gene.